Shown below are 5 T cell receptor beta chains from a single sample sequenced in a study of shared clonotypes between healthy human individuals. This table comes from immunoSEQ multiplex PCR, and its TCRdb copy is limited to in-frame clones, with some not included. The sample has 1.5 million to 2.5 million clones; about 95% are singletons. CD45RO-negative cells were positively selected for CCR7, leaving out terminally differentiated effector memory CD45RA+ cells. The source material was naive CD8+ T cells sorted from blood. Receptors were obtained from a man aged 18-30 years in good health.

V is TRBV27 and J is TRBJ2-3; 14 nucleotides agree with TRBD2. V dropped 3 bases and J dropped 0; count of bases not matched to a gene: 8. This CDR3 region has 19 residues. In germline, CDR1 is MNHEY, CDR2 SMNVEV (reference sequence). CDR3 bases: TGTGCCAGCAGTTTGGAACCCGGGACTAGCGGGAGTAGCACAGATACGCAGTATTTT. Protein sequence: CASSLEPGTSGSSTDTQYF.

The DNA of the CDR3 is TGTGCCACTACCGGGACAGGGGTATCCTACGAGCAGTACTTC. Translating gives CATTGTGVSYEQYF. V and J are TRBV19 and TRBJ2-7, with 10 bases matching TRBD1. The CDR3 contains 14 residues. V shed 10 bases and J 1 base; nucleotides not matched to a gene: 7. Germline CDR1 and CDR2: LNHDA and SQIVND (reference sequence).

This chain joins TRBV4-3 and TRBJ2-7; TRBD2 is a possible D gene (5 bases). Trimming left V 0 bases short and J 7 bases short, with 10 bases between. There are 13 residues in the CDR3. Germline V gene lookup returns CDR1 LGHNA and CDR2 YSLEER. For the CDR3, the DNA is TGCGCCAGCAGCCAAGATGCCACGGGGGAGCAGTACTTC. Amino acid sequence: CASSQDATGEQYF.

The chain employs TRBV5-1 and TRBJ1-4; 8 nucleotides line up with TRBD1. Germline V CDR1 and CDR2: SGHRS, YFSETQ. V lost 3 bases and J lost 12; bases outside the gene matches: 4. This CDR3 has 12 residues. CDR3 coding DNA: TGCGCCAGCAGCTGGGACAGGCTGGAACTGTTTTTT. This translates into CASSWDRLELFF.

Regarding this clone: Other DNA sequences in the sample encode the same CDR3. The V gene is TRBV27, the J gene TRBJ1-2; 9 nucleotides agree with TRBD1. V lost 4 bases to trimming and J lost 7 bases; unmatched junction nucleotides: 4. Germline CDR1 reads MNHEY; CDR2 reads SMNVEV (reference sequence). The length of the CDR3 is 13 residues. The CDR3 DNA is TGTGCCAGCAGTTCCACAGGGGGCGGTGGCTACACCTTC. Amino acid sequence: CASSSTGGGGYTF.